The 14 T cell receptor beta chains below come from one sample, sequenced in a study of cytomegalovirus exposure and HLA in healthy donors. 13 Jbeta primers and 60 Vbeta primers were used for the PCR. The method was immunoSEQ multiplex PCR; TCRdb's version includes in-frame clones alone and lacks a portion of them. The data show roughly 150,000 clones, around 75% seen once. The sample comprised PBMCs. These receptor sequences come from a female donor in good health and CMV-seronegative.

The V call is TRBV28, the J call TRBJ2-5; 8 bases are shared with TRBD1. The CDR3 totals 13 residues. Germline V CDR1 and CDR2: MDHEN, SYDVKM. Unmatched junction bases numbered 3, after V lost 5 bases and J lost 4 bases. Here the CDR3 DNA reads TGTGCCAGCAGTAATGACAGGGGAGAGACCCAGTACTTC. The encoded protein is CASSNDRGETQYF.

The gene calls are TRBV5-1 and TRBJ2-5, with 12 bases aligning to TRBD2. CDR1 and CDR2 (germline): SGHRS, YFSETQ. The CDR3 length is 16 residues. V lost 4 bases, J lost 4 bases, and 8 bases stayed unmatched. CDR3 bases: TGCGCCAGCAGCCAACAGGGACTAGCGGGCCTAGAGACCCAGTACTTC. Translating gives CASSQQGLAGLETQYF. Variable domain in full (rest from reference TRBV5-1 and TRBJ2-5): KAGVTQTPRYLIKTRGQQVTLSCSPISGHRSVSWYQQTPGQGLQFLFEYFSETQRNKGNFPGRFSGRQFSNSRSEMNVSTLELGDSALYLCASSQQGLAGLETQYFGPGTRLLVL.

The CDR3 nucleotides are TGTGCCATCAGTGGAGGGACTAGCGGGAGGACTATCTCCTACAATGAGCAGTTCTTC. Residues: CAISGGTSGRTISYNEQFF. The chain has TRBV10-3 and TRBJ2-1; 15 positions match TRBD2. The CDR3 covers 19 residues. The V gene's germline CDR1 is ENHRY and CDR2 SYGVKD. The J segment lost 0 bases and the V segment lost 4 bases, leaving 7 bases of the junction unmatched.

The chain has TRBV19 and TRBJ2-3, with D possibly TRBD1 on 6 matching bases. This CDR3 is 17 amino acids long. CDR1 and CDR2 from the germline V gene are LNHDA and SQIVND (reference sequence). The V gene lost 4 bases and the J gene lost 0 bases, with 17 bases spanning the gap. CDR3 in amino acids: CASSTRGTKISTDTQYF. In nucleotides, the CDR3 is TGTGCCAGTAGTACTAGGGGGACCAAGATTAGCACAGATACGCAGTATTTT.

In DNA, the CDR3 is TGTGCCTGGAGTTTTCCTACAGGGGGCGGCACTGAAGCTTTCTTT. As protein: CAWSFPTGGGTEAFF. The chain is built from TRBV30 and TRBJ1-1, with TRBD1 identical over 9 bases. Trimming removed 2 bases from V and 4 bases from J; junction bases left unmatched: 8. This CDR3 has 15 residues. The V gene's germline CDR1 is GTSNPN and CDR2 SVGIG (reference sequence).

The chain has TRBV18 and TRBJ1-5, with D possibly matching TRBD1 (5 bases). The CDR3 has 15 residues. V dropped 3 bases and J dropped 4 bases, with 13 bases sitting between them. CDR1 is KGHSH and CDR2 is LQKENI in the germline V gene. This CDR3 reads CASSPFPTENQPQHF. DNA for the CDR3: TGTGCCAGCTCACCGTTCCCGACAGAGAATCAGCCCCAGCATTTT.

The chain recombines TRBV28 with TRBJ2-2; D gene ambiguous. The CDR3 totals 17 residues. In germline, CDR1 is MDHEN, CDR2 SYDVKM. V lost 3 bases to trimming and J lost 4 bases, with 18 bases between them. CDR3 in DNA: TGTGCCAGCAGTTTCTACCCCGGCAGGATAAGCACCGGGGAGCTGTTTTTT. Translated, it gives CASSFYPGRISTGELFF. Drawing the rest from reference TRBV28 and TRBJ2-2, the complete variable domain is DVKVTQSSRYLVKRTGEKVFLECVQDMDHENMFWYRQDPGLGLRLIYFSYDVKMKEKGDIPEGYSVSREKKERFSLILESASTNQTSMYLCASSFYPGRISTGELFFGEGSRLTVL.

J is TRBJ1-4 and V is TRBV28; 7 bases agree with TRBD1. CDR3 length: 15 amino acids. Trimming at V came to 5 bases and at J to 0 bases, leaving 3 bases not matched to a gene. The germline V gene has CDR1 MDHEN and CDR2 SYDVKM. The CDR3 sequence is CASSLGTATNEKLFF. DNA for the CDR3: TGTGCCAGCAGTCTCGGGACAGCAACTAATGAAAAACTGTTTTTT.

V usage is TRBV5-1 and J usage is TRBJ2-1; TRBD1 might be the D (6 bases). The V end was cut by 5 bases, the J end by 8 bases, with 11 bases between. CDR1 and CDR2 from the germline V gene are SGHRS and YFSETQ. The CDR3 has 12 residues. CDR3 DNA: TGCGCCAGCAGGAGGGGGTTGGATGAGCAGTTCTTC. It translates to CASRRGLDEQFF.

This sequence joins TRBV5-1 and TRBJ2-5; 12 nucleotides match TRBD1. This CDR3 is 17 amino acids long. The V gene end was trimmed by 6 bases and the J gene end by 5 bases; junction bases not matched to a gene: 14. Germline V lookup: CDR1 SGHRS, CDR2 YFSETQ. The CDR3 loop is CASKLGTGGAEGETQYF. In nucleotides, the CDR3 is TGCGCCAGCAAACTCGGGACAGGGGGCGCTGAGGGGGAGACCCAGTACTTC.

The V gene is TRBV5-6, the J gene TRBJ2-5; 7 nucleotides match TRBD2. The CDR3 is made up of 14 amino acids. Germline V gene sequence: CDR1 SGHDT, CDR2 YYEEEE. V was pared by 0 bases and J by 3 bases, with 2 bases of the junction left unmatched. CDR3: CASSLDLAEETQYF. CDR3 sequence (DNA): TGTGCCAGCAGCTTGGACCTAGCGGAAGAGACCCAGTACTTC.

The genes are TRBV10-3 and TRBJ2-7, with 7 bases identical to TRBD1. CDR3 length: 12 amino acids. Germline lookup yields CDR1 ENHRY and CDR2 SYGVKD. With V trimmed by 8 bases and J by 7 bases, 8 bases remained unmatched. The CDR3 region is CAISVDRREQYF. CDR3 nucleotide sequence: TGTGCCATCTCCGTGGACAGGAGGGAGCAGTACTTC.

The V gene is TRBV6-4, the J gene TRBJ2-1, with D tentatively TRBD2 (6 bases). V was cut by 3 bases and J by 8 bases, with 11 bases left in between. CDR1 MRHNA and CDR2 SNTAGT come from the germline V gene. This CDR3 spans 13 amino acids. CDR3 nucleotide sequence: TGTGCCAGCAGTGAAGGGAGGCTAGATGAGCAGTTCTTC. This codes for CASSEGRLDEQFF.

This clone has a single count. The rearrangement links TRBV18 to TRBJ2-1; D gene uncertain. Trimming removed 2 bases at V and 9 bases at J, with 8 bases between. The CDR3 runs to 12 residues. CDR1 is KGHSH, CDR2 LQKENI, per germline. For the CDR3, the DNA is TGTGCCAGCTCACCAAGTGGCGGTGAGCAGTTCTTC. Protein: CASSPSGGEQFF.